This T cell receptor beta chain was retrieved from a study of blood T cell repertoires in COVID-19. Germline V gives CDR1 SGHTA, CDR2 FQGNSA. The CDR3 is 14 amino acids. V trimming: 5 bases; J trimming: 5 bases; junction bases outside the gene matches: 7. TCRdb's copy holds only in-frame clones and misses some; the assay was immunoSEQ multiplex PCR. The sample holds 200,000 to 250,000 clones, 86% seen once. The chain carries TRBV7-2 and TRBJ1-2; 8 positions match TRBD1. This TCR was sampled from a woman aged 60-70 years who had recovered from COVID-19. Sequenced: peripheral blood. As DNA, the CDR3 is TGTGCCAGCAGCCTACGACAGGGGTGGTATGGCTACACCTTC. Protein sequence: CASSLRQGWYGYTF. Combining the CDR3 with reference TRBV7-2 and TRBJ1-2 gives the whole variable domain GAGVSQSPSNKVTEKGKDVELRCDPISGHTALYWYRQSLGQGLEFLIYFQGNSAPDKSGLPSDRFSAERTGGSVSTLTIQRTQQEDSAVYLCASSLRQGWYGYTFGSGTRLTVV.